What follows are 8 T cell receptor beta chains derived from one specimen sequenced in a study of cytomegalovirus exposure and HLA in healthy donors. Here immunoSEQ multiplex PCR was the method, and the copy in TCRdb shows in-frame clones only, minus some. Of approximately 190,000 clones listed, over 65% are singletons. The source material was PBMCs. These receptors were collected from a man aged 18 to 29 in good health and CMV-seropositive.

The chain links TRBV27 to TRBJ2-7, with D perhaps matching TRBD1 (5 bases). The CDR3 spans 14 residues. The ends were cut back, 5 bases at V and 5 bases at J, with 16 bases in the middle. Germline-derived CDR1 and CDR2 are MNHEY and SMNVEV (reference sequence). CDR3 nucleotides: TGTGCCAGCAGTCCACAGGAGTATCGACACGAGCAGTACTTC. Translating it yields CASSPQEYRHEQYF.

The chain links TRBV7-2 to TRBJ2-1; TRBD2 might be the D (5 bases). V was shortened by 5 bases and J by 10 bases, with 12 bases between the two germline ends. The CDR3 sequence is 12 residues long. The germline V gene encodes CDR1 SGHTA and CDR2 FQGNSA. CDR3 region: CASSLTRTEQFF. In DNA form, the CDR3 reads TGTGCCAGCAGCCTAACTAGGACGGAGCAGTTCTTC.

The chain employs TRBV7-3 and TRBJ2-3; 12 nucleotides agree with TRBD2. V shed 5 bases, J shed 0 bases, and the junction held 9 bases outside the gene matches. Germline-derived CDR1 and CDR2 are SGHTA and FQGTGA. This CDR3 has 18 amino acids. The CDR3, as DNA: TGTGCCAGCAGCCTTCGAGGACTAGCGGGATATAGCACAGATACGCAGTATTTT. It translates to CASSLRGLAGYSTDTQYF. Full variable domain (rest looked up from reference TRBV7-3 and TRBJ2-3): GAGVSQTPSNKVTEKGKYVELRCDPISGHTALYWYRQSLGQGPEFLIYFQGTGAADDSGLPNDRFFAVRPEGSVSTLKIQRTERGDSAVYLCASSLRGLAGYSTDTQYFGPGTRLTVL.

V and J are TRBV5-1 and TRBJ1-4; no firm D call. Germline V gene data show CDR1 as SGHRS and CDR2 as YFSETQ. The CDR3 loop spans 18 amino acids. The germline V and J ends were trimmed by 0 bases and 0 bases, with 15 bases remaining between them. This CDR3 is CASSLAVGRRATNEKLFF. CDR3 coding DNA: TGCGCCAGCAGCTTGGCCGTGGGCAGGAGGGCAACTAATGAAAAACTGTTTTTT.

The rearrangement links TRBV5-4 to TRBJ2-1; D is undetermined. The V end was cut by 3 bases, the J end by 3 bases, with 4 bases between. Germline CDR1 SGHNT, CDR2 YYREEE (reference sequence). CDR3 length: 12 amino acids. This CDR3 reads CASSSGYNEQFF. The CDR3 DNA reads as TGTGCCAGCAGCTCAGGCTACAATGAGCAGTTCTTC. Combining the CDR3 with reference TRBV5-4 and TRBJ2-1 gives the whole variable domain ETGVTQSPTHLIKTRGQQVTLRCSSQSGHNTVSWYQQALGQGPQFIFQYYREEENGRGNFPPRFSGLQFPNYSSELNVNALELDDSALYLCASSSGYNEQFFGPGTRLTVL.

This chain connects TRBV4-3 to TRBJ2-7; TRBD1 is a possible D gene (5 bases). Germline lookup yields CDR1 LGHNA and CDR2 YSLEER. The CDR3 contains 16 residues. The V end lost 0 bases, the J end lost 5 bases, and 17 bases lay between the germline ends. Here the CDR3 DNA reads TGCGCCAGCAGCCAAGATTTGCAGGGTAGGACCCACGAGCAGTACTTC. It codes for CASSQDLQGRTHEQYF.

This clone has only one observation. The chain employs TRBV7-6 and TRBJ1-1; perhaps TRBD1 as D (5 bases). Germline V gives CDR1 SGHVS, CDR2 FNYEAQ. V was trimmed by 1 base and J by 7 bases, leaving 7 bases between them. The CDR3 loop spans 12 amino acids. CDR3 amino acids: CASSLGGGEAFF. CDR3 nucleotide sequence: TGTGCCAGCAGCTTAGGGGGGGGTGAAGCTTTCTTT.

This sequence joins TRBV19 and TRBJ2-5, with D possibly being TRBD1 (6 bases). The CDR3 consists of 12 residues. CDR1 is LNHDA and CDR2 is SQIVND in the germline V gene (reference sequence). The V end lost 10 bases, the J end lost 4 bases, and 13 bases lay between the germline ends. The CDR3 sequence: CATSGRGETQYF. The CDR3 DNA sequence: TGTGCCACAAGCGGCAGGGGAGAGACCCAGTACTTC.